Each of the 10 T cell receptor beta chains below was sequenced from the same sample in a study of cytomegalovirus exposure and HLA in healthy donors. PCR used 60 Vbeta primers and 13 Jbeta primers. Assay: immunoSEQ multiplex PCR; the TCRdb copy retains only in-frame clones and omits some. Here the sample spans roughly 170,000 clones, just under 85% being singletons. The specimen sequenced was PBMCs. All receptors derive from a girl under 18 in good health and CMV-seropositive.

This clone was seen only a few times. The chain is built from TRBV10-3 and TRBJ1-1; TRBD1 agrees at 7 bases. This CDR3 contains 15 residues. The germline V gene has CDR1 ENHRY and CDR2 SYGVKD. V was pared by 4 bases and J by 5 bases, with 10 bases of the junction left unmatched. DNA for the CDR3: TGTGCCATCAGTGGGGGACAGTGGGGGGAAACTGAAGCTTTCTTT. Amino acid sequence: CAISGGQWGETEAFF.

This chain connects TRBV5-8 to TRBJ2-7; D gene ambiguous. This CDR3 region has 13 residues. Germline V gives CDR1 SGHTS, CDR2 YDEGEE. V dropped 4 bases and J dropped 3 bases, with 11 bases sitting between them. In DNA form, the CDR3 reads TGTGCCAGCAGCGTCGAGTTCATCTACGAGCAGTACTTC. It translates to CASSVEFIYEQYF. Supplemented by reference TRBV5-8 and TRBJ2-7, the full variable domain reads EAGVTQSPTHLIKTRGQQATLRCSPISGHTSVYWYQQALGLGLQFLLWYDEGEERNRGNFPPRFSGRQFPNYSSELNVNALELEDSALYLCASSVEFIYEQYFGPGTRLTVT.

This clone was detected only a few times. The chain joins TRBV6-1 to TRBJ1-4; D is possibly TRBD1 (5 bases). V gave up 5 bases and J gave up 0 bases, with 10 bases separating them. CDR3 length equals 15 residues. Looked up from germline, CDR1 is MNHNS and CDR2 is SASEGT. In DNA, the CDR3 is TGTGCCAGCAGTCCCAGGGATCCAACTAATGAAAAACTGTTTTTT. Translated: CASSPRDPTNEKLFF.

V gene TRBV18 combines with J gene TRBJ1-1; the D is unclear. The CDR3 has 16 residues. V was pared by 3 bases and J by 5 bases, with 19 bases between. The V gene's germline CDR1 is KGHSH and CDR2 LQKENI. CDR3 sequence (DNA): TGTGCCAGCTCACCGACCACGCCGGGAGGGAGGACTGAAGCTTTCTTT. Its protein is CASSPTTPGGRTEAFF.

This sequence joins TRBV7-6 and TRBJ1-1; TRBD1 agrees at 7 bases. Trimming took 5 bases from V and 0 from J; bases not matched to a gene: 9. CDR3 length: 16 residues. The germline V gene encodes CDR1 SGHVS and CDR2 FNYEAQ. CDR3 loop: CASSRGMTGLNTEAFF. CDR3 DNA: TGTGCCAGCAGCCGTGGAATGACAGGGTTGAACACTGAAGCTTTCTTT.

The chain has TRBV6-5 and TRBJ2-2, with TRBD1 matching over 10 bases. V dropped 6 bases and J dropped 6; count of bases not matched to a gene: 4. Per the germline V gene, CDR1 is MNHEY and CDR2 is SVGAGI. This CDR3 contains 14 residues. This CDR3 reads CASSYGQGAGELFF. CDR3 nucleotide sequence: TGTGCCAGCAGCTATGGACAGGGGGCCGGGGAGCTGTTTTTT.

The chain joins TRBV5-4 to TRBJ1-1; tentative D call: TRBD1 (5 bases). This CDR3 region has 15 residues. Trimming took 0 bases from V and 0 from J, leaving 9 bases between them. Germline V gene sequence: CDR1 SGHNT, CDR2 YYREEE (reference sequence). CDR3 region: CASSLEETVNTEAFF. As DNA, the CDR3 is TGTGCCAGCAGCTTGGAGGAGACAGTGAACACTGAAGCTTTCTTT.

This chain connects TRBV29-1 to TRBJ1-2; D unresolved. The CDR3 has 12 residues. The V end was cut by 6 bases, the J end by 2 bases, with 10 bases between. Germline V lookup: CDR1 SQVTM, CDR2 ANQGSEA. CDR3 region: CSVLTENYGYTF. CDR3 DNA: TGCAGCGTGCTGACGGAGAACTATGGCTACACCTTC.

The chain carries TRBV19 and TRBJ2-1; D is uncertain. The CDR3 spans 14 residues. CDR1 LNHDA and CDR2 SQIVND come from the germline V gene (reference sequence). Trimming took off 4 bases at V and 3 bases at J, with 10 bases between the two ends. The CDR3 DNA is TGTGCCAGTAGTAGCGCAACGGGCTACAATGAGCAGTTCTTC. This encodes CASSSATGYNEQFF.

This rearrangement joins TRBV5-1 to TRBJ1-3; D is unresolved. The CDR3 covers 16 residues. The V end lost 4 bases, the J end lost 1 base, and 15 bases lay between the germline ends. Per germline, CDR1 SGHRS and CDR2 YFSETQ. CDR3 nucleotides: TGCGCCAGCAGCCCCTCCCTTTTGTATTCTGGAAACACCATATATTTT. Its protein is CASSPSLLYSGNTIYF.